Listed below are T cell receptor beta chains from one sample, sequenced in a study of T cells in Graves' hyperthyroidism and ophthalmopathy. MiXCR, applied by TCRdb to the multiplex PCR reads, yields one record per CDR3 protein. The data hold about 640,000 distinct CDR3 sequences, with less than 25% observed a single time. Sequencing was performed on blood. All receptors come from a man younger than 40 with Graves' ophthalmopathy. Both conserved end residues are part of each CDR3. The D gene is left open where the match is weak. Some rows mark clone size as missing; the rest say once, few, many or name a class of expanded clone.

v_call	d_call	j_call	clone_size	cdr3_nt	cdr3_aa
TRBV7-2	TRBD1	TRBJ2-1	NA	TGTGCCAGCAGCTTAGCTGGACAGGGTTCCTACAATGAGCAGTTCTTC	CASSLAGQGSYNEQFF
TRBV7-3	NA	TRBJ2-6	NA	TGTGCCAGCAGCTCCACGGTCTCTGGGGCCAACGTCCTGACTTTC	CASSSTVSGANVLTF
TRBV24-1	NA	TRBJ1-1	few	TGTGCCACCAGTGATCCCCTCCAGGGCGGTGATGAAGCTTTCTTT	CATSDPLQGGDEAFF
TRBV11-1	TRBD2	TRBJ2-1	many	TGTGCCAGCAGCTTAGCCACTAGCGGGAGGGCCGGTGAGCAGTTCTTC	CASSLATSGRAGEQFF
TRBV7-9	NA	TRBJ1-4	NA	TGTGCCAGCAGCTCCCGGGGCAGGCCAAACCTTCGGGAAAAACTGTTTTTT	CASSSRGRPNLREKLFF
TRBV2	TRBD1	TRBJ2-1	NA	TGTGCCAGCAGTCACAGGGGGCCCATCTACAATGAGCAGTTCTTC	CASSHRGPIYNEQFF
TRBV4-1	TRBD2	TRBJ2-3	few	TGCGCCAGCAGCCGAGTAGCGGGAGTTCTCACAGATACGCAGTATTTT	CASSRVAGVLTDTQYF
TRBV5-1	NA	TRBJ2-7	few	TGCGCCAGCAGCTTCGGGCGATACGGGTCCTCCTACGAGCAGTACTTC	CASSFGRYGSSYEQYF
TRBV29-1	TRBD2	TRBJ2-7	NA	TGCAGCGTTCGAACTAGCGGGAGTGGGGAGCAGTACTTC	CSVRTSGSGEQYF
TRBV20-1	NA	TRBJ2-1	NA	TGCAGTGCTAGAGGAGCCTATGAGCAGTTCTTC	CSARGAYEQFF
TRBV14	TRBD2	TRBJ2-1	NA	TGCGCCAGCAGCCAAGAAGTAGCGGGAGGGTTTTTATACAATGAGCAGTCCTTC	CASSQEVAGGFLYNEQSF
TRBV24-1	NA	TRBJ2-3	NA	TGTGCCACCGCATTTGGGGGAGGAACGCAGTATTTT	CATAFGGGTQYF
TRBV12-3/TRBV12-4	TRBD2	TRBJ2-3	NA	TGTGCCAGCAGTTTGGTAGCGGGAGGGCTCGGGGGAGATACGCAGTATTTT	CASSLVAGGLGGDTQYF
TRBV2	TRBD2	TRBJ2-7	few	TGTGCCAGCAGTCGGACTAGCAGCAACTACGAGCAGTACTTC	CASSRTSSNYEQYF
TRBV2	TRBD1	TRBJ1-1	many	TGTGCCAGCAGTGCACAGGGGGGCAACACTGAAGCTTTCTTT	CASSAQGGNTEAFF